The 8 T cell receptor beta chains reported below all come from one sample, sequenced in a study of blood T cell repertoires in COVID-19. Assay: immunoSEQ multiplex PCR; the TCRdb copy retains only in-frame clones and omits some. The sample lists under 200,000 clones, 60% to 80% occurring once. Sequencing was performed on peripheral blood. The source of these receptors is a man aged 70 or older with acute or convalescent COVID-19.

The chain couples TRBV5-4 to TRBJ1-2; TRBD1 is a possible D gene (6 bases). Germline CDR1 reads SGHNT; CDR2 reads YYREEE (reference sequence). The CDR3 consists of 17 residues. Trimming cost V 0 bases and J 4 bases, with 19 bases left between them. In nucleotides, the CDR3 is TGTGCCAGCAGCTTGGCGGGTGAAACAGGGAAGGGCTATGGCTACACCTTC. Amino acid sequence: CASSLAGETGKGYGYTF.

This clone occurred many times. This chain connects TRBV19 to TRBJ1-2, with 9 bases lining up with TRBD1. CDR3 length: 14 amino acids. CDR1 is LNHDA and CDR2 is SQIVND in the germline V gene (reference sequence). The junction had 4 bases not matched to a gene; V was cut back by 7 bases and J by 1 base. The CDR3 protein is CASIGTGINYGYTF. As DNA, the CDR3 is TGTGCCAGTATCGGGACAGGGATTAACTATGGCTACACCTTC.

The chain couples TRBV5-1 to TRBJ2-3; maybe TRBD1 (5 bases). Trimming took 6 bases from V and 2 from J, leaving 16 bases between them. Germline CDR1 reads SGHRS; CDR2 reads YFSETQ. The CDR3 consists of 15 residues. The CDR3 spells CASTWGSIITDTQYF. CDR3 nucleotide sequence: TGCGCCAGCACGTGGGGCAGTATCATCACAGATACGCAGTATTTT.

The CDR3, as DNA: TGCGCCAGCAGCTTGGTTCCGGGAAAAGAGACCCAGTACTTC. It is translated as CASSLVPGKETQYF. The V and J genes are TRBV5-1 and TRBJ2-5; tentative D call: TRBD2 (5 bases). CDR3 size: 14 residues. Per germline, CDR1 SGHRS and CDR2 YFSETQ. V was pared by 0 bases and J by 3 bases, with 9 bases between.

J is TRBJ2-3 and V is TRBV11-1, with D possibly being TRBD2 (6 bases). The V gene lost 5 bases and the J gene lost 2 bases, with 11 bases spanning the gap. The germline gives CDR1 SGHAT, CDR2 FQDESV (reference sequence). The CDR3 consists of 14 residues. CDR3 loop: CASSTGTYTDTQYF. Written as DNA, the CDR3 is TGTGCCAGCAGCACCGGGACTTACACAGATACGCAGTATTTT.

This chain joins TRBV5-4 and TRBJ1-1; TRBD1 matches at 10 bases. This CDR3 has 12 residues. Germline V CDR1 and CDR2: SGHNT, YYREEE (reference sequence). V was clipped by 5 bases and J by 11 bases; unmatched bases: 6. The CDR3 loop reads CASRFGTGEAFF. Here the CDR3 DNA reads TGTGCCAGCAGGTTCGGGACAGGGGAGGCTTTCTTT. Full variable domain (outside the CDR3, taken from reference TRBV5-4 and TRBJ1-1): ETGVTQSPTHLIKTRGQQVTLRCSSQSGHNTVSWYQQALGQGPQFIFQYYREEENGRGNFPPRFSGLQFPNYSSELNVNALELDDSALYLCASRFGTGEAFFGQGTRLTVV.

V gene TRBV9 combines with J gene TRBJ1-1; no clear D gene. Germline values: CDR1 SGDLS, CDR2 YYNGEE. The CDR3 length is 16 residues. V gave up 0 bases and J gave up 1 base, with 13 bases separating them. In nucleotides, the CDR3 is TGTGCCAGCAGCGTAGCGGGGTCACACCCGAACACTGAAGCTTTCTTT. Translating it yields CASSVAGSHPNTEAFF.

This chain links TRBV24-1 with TRBJ1-3, with D possibly matching TRBD1 (5 bases). CDR1 and CDR2 from the germline V gene are KGHDR and SFDVKD. The CDR3 is 14 residues long. V was clipped by 3 bases and J by 4 bases, with 9 bases between them. The CDR3 reads CATSDPRGGNTIYF. DNA of the CDR3: TGTGCCACCAGTGATCCCCGGGGGGGAAACACCATATATTTT.